The 10 T cell receptor beta chains listed next were all sequenced from one sample in a study of shared clonotypes between healthy human individuals. Sequenced by immunoSEQ multiplex PCR; TCRdb stores in-frame clones only, minus some. The table includes approximately 2,000,000 clones, roughly 90% detected once. Sequenced input: naive CD4+ T cells from PBMCs. As to subset: CD45RA+ positively selected. The receptors were sampled from a man between 18 and 29 years old in good health. Some clones in this sample may be carry-over from other donors' samples.

This clone was counted a few times. This rearrangement joins TRBV9 to TRBJ1-1; D perhaps matches TRBD1 (5 bases). The CDR3 spans 14 residues. CDR1 is SGDLS and CDR2 is YYNGEE in the germline V gene. V lost 0 bases and J lost 3, with 9 bases in between. CDR3 amino acids: CASSVAGRDTEAFF. The CDR3 bases are TGTGCCAGCAGCGTAGCGGGCAGGGACACTGAAGCTTTCTTT.

The V and J genes are TRBV5-1 and TRBJ2-5; D remains unclear. The CDR3 runs to 13 residues. In germline, CDR1 is SGHRS, CDR2 YFSETQ. V lost 5 bases and J lost 1, with 9 bases in between. For the CDR3, the DNA is TGCGCCAGCAGTTTACCTAGCCAAGAGACCCAGTACTTC. Protein sequence: CASSLPSQETQYF.

J is TRBJ2-1 and V is TRBV4-3; the match to TRBD2 covers 11 bases. Germline V gene data show CDR1 as LGHNA and CDR2 as YSLEER. V was pared by 4 bases and J by 5 bases, with 4 bases of the junction left unmatched. CDR3 length: 15 amino acids. The CDR3 DNA reads as TGCGCCAGCAGCCGCGGGACTAGCGGAAACAATGAGCAGTTCTTC. This gives the protein CASSRGTSGNNEQFF.

This chain's CDR3 is CASSLQGRGRYEQYF. The CDR3 nucleotides are TGTGCCAGCAGCTTACAGGGAAGGGGTAGATACGAGCAGTACTTC. This sequence joins TRBV7-2 and TRBJ2-7; D may be TRBD1 (5 bases). Germline lookup yields CDR1 SGHTA and CDR2 FQGNSA. Trimming stripped 2 bases from V and 4 bases from J, with 15 bases between. This CDR3 comprises 15 residues.

CDR3 protein: CASSYSPAGAQPQHF. As DNA, the CDR3 is TGTGCCAGCAGTTACTCGCCCGCCGGGGCCCAGCCCCAGCATTTT. The chain combines TRBV6-5 with TRBJ1-5; D might be TRBD1 (5 bases). V lost 0 bases, J lost 7 bases, and 13 bases lay in between. The CDR3 is 15 amino acids. Germline loops: CDR1 MNHEY, CDR2 SVGAGI.

V usage is TRBV5-4 and J usage is TRBJ2-1; D is perhaps TRBD2 (6 bases). V lost 0 bases, J lost 7 bases, and 20 bases lay in between. Germline loops: CDR1 SGHNT, CDR2 YYREEE (reference sequence). The CDR3 contains 17 residues. CDR3 bases: TGTGCCAGCAGCTTGGTCGCGACGGGGGTCGGGATGAATGAGCAGTTCTTC. This gives the protein CASSLVATGVGMNEQFF.

The chain links TRBV10-3 to TRBJ1-5; 9 bases agree with TRBD1. The CDR3 is 16 amino acids. V was pared by 6 bases and J by 4 bases, with 10 bases of the junction left unmatched. Germline loops: CDR1 ENHRY, CDR2 SYGVKD. For the CDR3, the DNA is TGTGCCATCAGCGCCCAAGGGACAGGGAGTAATCAGCCCCAGCATTTT. Translation: CAISAQGTGSNQPQHF.

The gene calls are TRBV5-4 and TRBJ1-2; a weak D match, TRBD1 (6 bases). The V and J ends lost 5 bases and 0 bases respectively, with 14 bases between them. Germline values: CDR1 SGHNT, CDR2 YYREEE (reference sequence). The CDR3 spans 15 residues. CDR3 DNA: TGTGCCAGCAGGACAGGAGGGCAGGCTAACTATGGCTACACCTTC. Translating it yields CASRTGGQANYGYTF.

This chain uses TRBV5-1 with TRBJ1-6, with TRBD1 matching over 7 bases. From germline, CDR1 is SGHRS and CDR2 YFSETQ. The J segment lost 5 bases and the V segment lost 3 bases, leaving 8 bases of the junction unmatched. The CDR3 sequence is 16 residues long. CDR3 in amino acids: CASSSAGDSDNSPLHF. In nucleotides, the CDR3 is TGCGCCAGCAGCTCCGCGGGGGACAGCGATAATTCACCCCTCCACTTT.

As for this clone: This specimen includes other DNA sequences encoding the same CDR3. This chain joins TRBV29-1 and TRBJ2-3; perhaps TRBD1 as D (5 bases). With 4 bases removed from V and 3 bases from J, the gap between germline ends came to 11 bases. Germline V gene lookup returns CDR1 SQVTM and CDR2 ANQGSEA. The CDR3 runs 13 residues. The DNA for the CDR3 is TGCAGCGTTGCGGGCAGGGTAACAGATACGCAGTATTTT. Its translation: CSVAGRVTDTQYF.